This entry concerns a single T cell receptor (beta chain). Antigen: not known. The data are from a study of OX40 agonist ivuxolimab in advanced cancers. Study information: Participants averaged approximately 65 years of age (range about 23 to 79) and were under 90% male. Study observations and caveats: On average, a greater number of expanded clones characterised CD8+ T cells relative to CD4+. Expanded peripheral T cell antigen specificity was not determined.

Autoimmune disease history or systemic immunosuppression disqualified patients. J was trimmed by 1 base and V by 0 bases; bases with no gene match: 2. The CDR3 is 15 amino acids. In germline, CDR1 is SGHNT, CDR2 YYREEE (reference sequence). The repertoire was sequenced with immunoSEQ multiplex PCR; TCRdb's copy has only in-frame clones and lacks some. The sample lists 70,000 or so clones; 85% to 90% were seen once. This specimen was CD4+ or CD8+ T cells sorted from blood, taken in a trial of the OX40 agonist ivuxolimab. The clonotype comes from an adult with an advanced solid tumor such as melanoma, head and neck, liver or kidney cancer. The chain employs TRBV5-4 and TRBJ2-5, with TRBD2 identical over 8 bases. This CDR3 reads CASSLGLARQETQYF. CDR3 coding DNA: TGTGCCAGCAGCTTGGGACTAGCGCGCCAAGAGACCCAGTACTTC. Looking up the rest from reference TRBV5-4 and TRBJ2-5 gives the full variable domain: ETGVTQSPTHLIKTRGQQVTLRCSSQSGHNTVSWYQQALGQGPQFIFQYYREEENGRGNFPPRFSGLQFPNYSSELNVNALELDDSALYLCASSLGLARQETQYFGPGTRLLVL.